This T cell receptor beta chain appears in the sequencing data of a study of read filtering for tumor transcriptome and immune sequencing. On the study more broadly: TCR-mapped reads were about 3.5 to 11 million with IR-seq versus 85 to 1273 with RNA-seq.

This CDR3 region has 13 residues. V gave up 6 bases and J gave up 1 base, with 12 bases separating them. The germline V gene encodes CDR1 DFQATT and CDR2 SNEGSKA (reference sequence). Every patient had bone marrow sampled while the disease was active. Overall study results and limits: The CD138-negative fraction was mixed bone marrow immune cells, not pure T cells.

From 350 to 500 ng of RNA, a library with molecular barcoded alpha/delta and beta/gamma adaptors was made. TCRdb recomputed calls from the reads with MiXCR, one row per CDR3 protein. The sample holds around 50,000 distinct CDR3 sequences, 20% to 25% seen once. On this clonotype: The target antigen is unknown.

The source is a donor at least 40 years old with multiple myeloma. J is TRBJ1-1 and V is TRBV20-1; D gene unclear. Material: a population of CD138-negative cells sorted from bone marrow. CDR3 sequence reads: CSARERGNTEAFF. CDR3 nucleotides: TGCAGTGCCCGGGAGAGAGGGAACACTGAAGCTTTCTTT.